The rows below give T cell receptor beta chains drawn from one sample of a study of T-cell reconstitution after alpha-beta-depleted transplantation in children. TCRdb re-called the PCR reads through MiXCR, storing one row per CDR3 protein. The sample lists 550,000 to 800,000 distinct CDR3 sequences; around 12% were seen once. Source: PBMCs, taken before TCRalphabeta/CD19-depleted stem cell transplant. Every receptor here comes from a girl aged 2 to 9 with congenital amegakaryocytic thrombocytopenia, due to receive a stem cell transplant. Both conserved end residues are part of each CDR3. A D gene is named only where the DNA matches it firmly. Size values are once, few and many counts, or a class for expanded clones, and some rows have none.

.,TRBV28,TRBJ2-6,18,TRBD1,TGTGCCAGCAGGATGGCGGGACAGGCTTACTCTGGGGCCAACGTCCTGACTTTC,CASRMAGQAYSGANVLTF
few,TRBV2,TRBJ1-5,13,.,TGTGCCAGCAGTGACCTGGGGCTACAGCCCCAGCATTTT,CASSDLGLQPQHF
many,TRBV20-1,TRBJ2-4,14,.,TGCAGTGCCCAGCAGGGCAGGGCCAAAAACATTCAGTACTTC,CSAQQGRAKNIQYF
.,TRBV24-1,TRBJ2-7,14,.,TGTGCCACCAAAGGAGGCAGGGCCTACTACGAGCAGTACTTC,CATKGGRAYYEQYF
.,TRBV6-1,TRBJ2-1,17,.,TGTGCCAGCAGTGAAACAGTATGGGACGGGGCCTACAATGAGCAGTTCTTC,CASSETVWDGAYNEQFF
many,TRBV29-1,TRBJ2-1,10,.,TGCAGCGCCGCTAGGAATGAGCAGTTCTTC,CSAARNEQFF
many,TRBV11-2,TRBJ2-5,16,.,TGTGCCAGCAGCTTAGTCGCGGTCCCTGTCTGGGAGACCCAGTACTTC,CASSLVAVPVWETQYF
few,TRBV10-2,TRBJ2-3,14,TRBD2,TGCGCCAGCAGACTAGCGGGGGCTTCAGATACGCAGTATTTT,CASRLAGASDTQYF
many,TRBV5-1,TRBJ1-4,14,.,TGCGCCAGCAGAACAGGGTCACCTAATGAAAAACTGTTTTTT,CASRTGSPNEKLFF
.,TRBV12-3/TRBV12-4,TRBJ2-3,17,.,TGTGCCAGCAGTTTTAGGTCCGGGAAGTTCGGGAAAGATACGCAGTATTTT,CASSFRSGKFGKDTQYF
.,TRBV3-1,TRBJ2-2,14,.,TGTGCCAACAGCCTTTCGCCGCGAACCGGGGAGCTGTTTTTT,CANSLSPRTGELFF
.,TRBV7-9,TRBJ2-5,16,.,TGTGCCAGCAGCCCCATGAAGCGGGCGCCTCAAGAGACCCAGTACTTC,CASSPMKRAPQETQYF
many,TRBV5-1,TRBJ2-5,13,.,TGTGCCAGCAGTTTAAGAGGGGAGGAGACCCAGTACTTC,CASSLRGEETQYF
many,TRBV5-1,TRBJ1-1,15,.,TGCGCCAGCAGCTTGGAGGACCCTGTTAATACTGAAGCTTTCTTT,CASSLEDPVNTEAFF
many,TRBV27,TRBJ1-2,13,.,TGTGCCAGCAGTTTAACTCAGAACTATGGCTACACCTTC,CASSLTQNYGYTF
many,TRBV20-1,TRBJ1-3,16,.,TGCAGTGCTAGAGACCTACAGGGTAACCCTGGAAACACCATATATTTT,CSARDLQGNPGNTIYF
.,TRBV29-1,TRBJ2-1,17,TRBD2,TGCAGCGCTTACTTGGGGGTCACTAGCGGGAGTCTTGATGAGCAGTTCTTC,CSAYLGVTSGSLDEQFF
many,TRBV6-6,TRBJ1-1,13,.,TGTGCCAGCAGTTCTAGGGTGGACACTGAAGCTTTCTTT,CASSSRVDTEAFF
few,TRBV20-1,TRBJ2-7,11,.,TGCAGTGCACCCATTGGGACCGAGCAGTACTTC,CSAPIGTEQYF
.,TRBV7-9,TRBJ2-5,17,.,TGTGCCAGCAGCCCAAACAGGGTTGTAGTTCCAGGGAAGACCCAGTACTTC,CASSPNRVVVPGKTQYF
.,TRBV5-1,TRBJ1-4,12,.,TGCGCCAGCAGCCCACCGGGGGAAAAACTGCTTTTT,CASSPPGEKLLF
many,TRBV28,TRBJ2-3,18,TRBD2,TGTGCCAGCAGGGCACCGGTAGCGGGAGGACCCTGGGCAGATACGCAGTATTTT,CASRAPVAGGPWADTQYF
few,TRBV28,TRBJ2-4,14,.,TGTGCCAGCAGACCCTGGGTCCTTCGTGGGATTCAGTACTTC,CASRPWVLRGIQYF
few,TRBV18,TRBJ2-2,16,.,TGTGCCAGCTCACACGGGGCCGAGAGGTCGGCCGGGGAGCTGTTTTTT,CASSHGAERSAGELFF
few,TRBV7-2,TRBJ2-1,14,.,TGTGCCAGCAGCTTAGCGGCGGTAACCAATGAGCAGTTCTTC,CASSLAAVTNEQFF
.,TRBV18,TRBJ2-3,16,.,TGTGCCAGCTCACCATCGTCGACGGGAGTTGGTGATACGCAGTATTTT,CASSPSSTGVGDTQYF
many,TRBV25-1,TRBJ2-3,15,.,TGTGCCAGCAGTACCCCGGGACGAGGCACAGATACGCAGTATTTT,CASSTPGRGTDTQYF
many,TRBV20-1,TRBJ2-1,12,.,TGCAGTGCTCGGCGCGCAACCCATGAGCAGTTCTTC,CSARRATHEQFF
.,TRBV9,TRBJ2-5,14,TRBD2,TGTGCCAGCAGCGTAGGCGGGAGAGGAGAGACCCAGTACTTC,CASSVGGRGETQYF
few,TRBV29-1,TRBJ2-3,16,TRBD1,TGCAGCGTTGTACCACTCAAGACAGGGAACACAGATACGCAGTATTTT,CSVVPLKTGNTDTQYF
.,TRBV28,TRBJ2-7,14,TRBD1,TGTGCCAGCAGTTTCCCCTCAGGGGGCTACGAGCAGTACTTC,CASSFPSGGYEQYF
few,TRBV11-1,TRBJ2-2,19,TRBD1,TGTGCCAGCAGCTTAGCGAAAGGGACAGGGGGCACGAACACCGGGGAGCTGTTTTTT,CASSLAKGTGGTNTGELFF
few,TRBV4-1,TRBJ2-1,17,TRBD2,TGCGCCAGCAGCATGGGGGGACTAGCGGGATTCTACAATGAGCAGTTCTTC,CASSMGGLAGFYNEQFF
few,TRBV12-3/TRBV12-4,TRBJ2-7,15,TRBD2,TGTGCCAGCAGTCTATCTAGCGGGAGGGCCCTCGAGCAGTACTTC,CASSLSSGRALEQYF
many,TRBV7-9,TRBJ2-3,17,TRBD1,TGTGCCAGCACCAATTCCCCGGGACAGGGGGCCACAGATACGCAGTATTTT,CASTNSPGQGATDTQYF
.,TRBV7-6,TRBJ2-7,16,TRBD1,TGTGCCAGCAGCTTTTCCTCGGACAGGCAATCCTACGAGCAGTACTTC,CASSFSSDRQSYEQYF
many,TRBV20-1,TRBJ2-7,15,.,TGCAGTGCTAGATCTGACTTAATACCGACCTACGAGCAGTACTTC,CSARSDLIPTYEQYF